These T cell receptor beta chains were read from a single sample in a study of T cells after yellow fever vaccination. TCRdb fed the 5' RACE reads into MiXCR, producing one record per CDR3 protein. The table has 350,000 to 450,000 distinct CDR3 sequences, over 5% seen once; the top ten hold approximately 16%. The source material was PBMCs, sampled 5 days after the yellow fever booster vaccination. These receptors originate from a young man who received the YFV17D yellow fever vaccine. CDR3s include the opening cysteine and the closing phenylalanine or tryptophan. The D gene is left open where the match is weak. Rows may omit the clone size; those that give it use once, few, many or a size class.

clone_size,j_call,d_call,v_call,cdr3_aa,cdr3_nt
many,TRBJ2-5,TRBD2,TRBV20-1,CSAETSGRARETQYF,TGCAGTGCCGAAACTAGCGGGAGGGCCCGGGAGACCCAGTACTTC
-,TRBJ2-1,-,TRBV3-1,CASSPELADYNEQFF,TGTGCCAGCAGCCCGGAACTAGCAGACTACAATGAGCAGTTCTTC
-,TRBJ1-5,-,TRBV3-1,CASSPPGSPNQPQHF,TGTGCCAGCAGCCCGCCGGGTTCCCCGAATCAGCCCCAGCATTTT
-,TRBJ1-5,-,TRBV20-1,CSARRGPNQPQHF,TGCAGTGCTAGGAGGGGACCCAATCAGCCCCAGCATTTT
-,TRBJ2-5,TRBD1,TRBV5-1,CASSLEEGTGYQETQYF,TGCGCCAGCAGCTTGGAAGAAGGGACAGGGTACCAAGAGACCCAGTACTTC
-,TRBJ2-2,-,TRBV20-1,CSAQDFSTGELFF,TGCAGTGCCCAGGACTTTTCAACCGGGGAGCTGTTTTTT
-,TRBJ1-1,-,TRBV19,CASHRAPDLNTEAFF,TGTGCCAGTCACAGGGCCCCCGACCTGAACACTGAAGCTTTCTTT
few,TRBJ2-1,-,TRBV11-3,CASSLDQRGGSYNEQFF,TGTGCCAGCAGCTTAGATCAAAGGGGGGGCTCCTACAATGAGCAGTTCTTC
-,TRBJ2-7,TRBD2,TRBV13,CASSSGTSGGPGTF,TGTGCCAGCAGCTCCGGGACTAGCGGAGGCCCAGGCACTTTC
many,TRBJ2-7,TRBD2,TRBV20-1,CSARERASGYYEQYF,TGCAGTGCTAGAGAACGGGCTAGCGGTTACTACGAGCAGTACTTC
many,TRBJ2-7,-,TRBV12-3/TRBV12-4,CASSLTPGGHVYEQYF,TGTGCCAGCAGTTTGACCCCCGGGGGACACGTTTACGAGCAGTACTTC
few,TRBJ1-5,TRBD1,TRBV29-1,CSVRQGGINQPQHF,TGCAGCGTCCGACAGGGGGGGATTAATCAGCCCCAGCATTTT
-,TRBJ1-2,-,TRBV6-5,CASSYSRGTGGEIYGYTF,TGTGCCAGCAGTTACTCGAGGGGCACGGGGGGCGAGATTTATGGCTACACCTTC
few,TRBJ2-7,-,TRBV27,CASSFAGDYEQYF,TGTGCCAGCAGTTTCGCAGGGGATTACGAGCAGTACTTC
few,TRBJ2-7,-,TRBV29-1,CSVPLGYTQYF,TGCAGCGTTCCTTTGGGCTACACGCAGTACTTC
-,TRBJ2-7,TRBD1,TRBV6-2/TRBV6-3,CASRDRGKQYF,TGTGCCAGCAGGGACAGGGGCAAGCAGTACTTC
few,TRBJ2-7,TRBD2,TRBV7-8,CASSSGTRGRVDEQYF,TGTGCCAGCAGCTCCGGGACTAGAGGTAGAGTCGACGAGCAGTACTTC
few,TRBJ2-7,TRBD2,TRBV6-1,CASKRGGPYPYEQYF,TGTGCCAGCAAACGGGGGGGGCCATACCCCTACGAGCAGTACTTC
few,TRBJ2-7,-,TRBV6-5,CASSYSTENYEQYF,TGTGCCAGCAGTTACTCCACGGAAAACTACGAGCAGTACTTC
-,TRBJ2-5,-,TRBV6-5,CASSYMGGTQETQYF,TGTGCCAGCAGTTACATGGGCGGGACCCAAGAGACCCAGTACTTC
many,TRBJ2-3,-,TRBV20-1,CSARPLTDTQYF,TGCAGTGCTAGACCGCTCACAGATACGCAGTATTTT
-,TRBJ2-1,-,TRBV5-1,CASTPGSSYNEQFF,TGCGCCAGCACACCAGGGAGCTCCTACAATGAGCAGTTCTTC
few,TRBJ2-7,-,TRBV29-1,CSVQVQKGSEQYF,TGCAGCGTTCAGGTCCAAAAGGGCTCCGAGCAGTACTTC
-,TRBJ2-6,-,TRBV7-8,CASSLGHLSSGANVLTF,TGTGCCAGCAGCTTAGGACATTTGAGCTCTGGGGCCAACGTCCTGACTTTC
-,TRBJ1-1,-,TRBV7-2,CASSLFGTSNTEAFF,TGTGCCAGCAGCTTATTCGGGACTTCGAACACTGAAGCTTTCTTT
many,TRBJ2-3,TRBD2,TRBV12-3/TRBV12-4,CASSPTSGGPAAYF,TGTGCCAGCAGTCCTACTAGCGGGGGGCCCGCAGCGTATTTT
few,TRBJ2-1,-,TRBV6-2/TRBV6-3,CASSYVGESDEQFF,TGTGCCAGCAGTTACGTGGGGGAGAGCGATGAGCAGTTCTTC
many,TRBJ2-1,-,TRBV5-1,CASSSRDNEQFF,TGCGCCAGCAGCTCGAGGGACAATGAGCAGTTCTTC
few,TRBJ2-2,-,TRBV20-1,CRADRSTGELFF,TGCAGAGCAGACCGGAGCACCGGGGAGCTGTTTTTT
-,TRBJ1-2,TRBD1,TRBV29-1,CSVVGTGANYGYTF,TGCAGCGTCGTTGGGACAGGAGCTAACTATGGCTACACCTTC
many,TRBJ2-5,-,TRBV11-3,CASSLDPTGYQETQYF,TGTGCCAGCAGCTTAGATCCGACCGGGTACCAAGAGACCCAGTACTTC
few,TRBJ2-6,-,TRBV29-1,CSAVSGANVLTF,TGCAGCGCCGTATCTGGGGCCAACGTCCTGACTTTC
many,TRBJ2-5,-,TRBV24-1,CATSEKPGLSQETQYF,TGTGCCACCAGTGAGAAGCCCGGGCTCTCCCAAGAGACCCAGTACTTC
many,TRBJ2-7,TRBD2,TRBV7-2,CASNSREVPYEQYF,TGTGCCAGCAACTCGCGGGAGGTCCCCTACGAGCAGTACTTC
-,TRBJ2-1,-,TRBV4-2,CASSQQEGTYHNEQFF,TGTGCCAGCAGCCAACAAGAGGGGACATATCACAATGAGCAGTTCTTC
few,TRBJ2-3,TRBD2,TRBV5-1,CASKLAGAVSVSTDTQYF,TGCGCCAGCAAACTAGCGGGAGCAGTCTCTGTCAGCACAGATACGCAGTATTTT
few,TRBJ2-5,TRBD2,TRBV2,CASNAGLAELQETQYF,TGTGCCAGCAATGCGGGACTAGCGGAACTTCAAGAGACCCAGTACTTC
many,TRBJ2-4,-,TRBV15,CATSRVGGSGKNIQYF,TGTGCCACCAGCAGAGTTGGCGGGTCGGGCAAAAACATTCAGTACTTC
many,TRBJ2-2,-,TRBV19,CASSWKTPGWELFF,TGTGCCAGTAGCTGGAAAACACCGGGATGGGAGCTGTTTTTT
-,TRBJ2-7,TRBD1,TRBV27,CASSYSKGQGYEQYF,TGTGCCAGCAGTTACAGCAAGGGACAGGGCTACGAGCAGTACTTC
many,TRBJ2-5,-,TRBV10-3,CAISEYQETQYF,TGTGCCATCAGTGAGTACCAAGAGACCCAGTACTTC
few,TRBJ1-1,-,TRBV7-2,CASRHRVGTEAFF,TGTGCCAGCAGACACAGGGTCGGCACTGAAGCTTTCTTT
many,TRBJ2-7,-,TRBV20-1,CSANERLDRSLEQYF,TGCAGTGCAAACGAACGACTAGATAGGAGCCTGGAGCAGTACTTC
few,TRBJ2-1,TRBD2,TRBV7-9,CASSPGLAGSYNEQFF,TGTGCCAGCAGCCCGGGACTAGCGGGCTCCTACAATGAGCAGTTCTTC
many,TRBJ2-1,TRBD2,TRBV12-3/TRBV12-4,CASSNLAGVEQFF,TGTGCCAGCAGTAACCTAGCGGGAGTAGAGCAGTTCTTC
many,TRBJ2-1,-,TRBV5-1,CASSLESTAEQFF,TGCGCCAGCAGCCTGGAATCGACCGCTGAGCAGTTCTTC
few,TRBJ1-2,-,TRBV7-9,CASTDGTFDYGYTF,TGTGCCAGCACCGATGGGACCTTCGACTATGGCTACACCTTC
few,TRBJ1-2,-,TRBV9,CASSAERGYTF,TGTGCCAGCAGCGCAGAGCGGGGCTACACCTTC
-,TRBJ2-7,-,TRBV3-1,CASSQAGTEQYF,TGTGCCAGCAGCCAAGCGGGGACGGAGCAGTACTTC
many,TRBJ2-7,TRBD2,TRBV20-1,CSANSGRAYEQYF,TGCAGTGCTAATAGCGGGAGGGCCTACGAGCAGTACTTC
few,TRBJ2-7,TRBD2,TRBV7-9,CASSSRTSSYEQYF,TGTGCCAGCAGCTCAAGGACTAGTTCTTACGAGCAGTACTTC
many,TRBJ2-6,-,TRBV20-1,CSARDAGANVLTF,TGCAGTGCTAGAGATGCCGGGGCCAACGTCCTGACTTTC
few,TRBJ1-5,-,TRBV27,CASSLGSFQPQHF,TGTGCCAGCAGTTTAGGGTCGTTTCAGCCCCAGCATTTT
few,TRBJ2-7,TRBD2,TRBV10-1,CASSESASGGPYEQYF,TGCGCCAGCAGTGAGTCGGCTAGCGGAGGCCCTTACGAGCAGTACTTC
few,TRBJ2-7,TRBD2,TRBV11-2,CASSHPGTSGFSYEQYF,TGTGCCAGCAGCCACCCCGGGACTAGCGGGTTCTCCTACGAGCAGTACTTC
few,TRBJ2-7,-,TRBV28,CASTPLWGTYEQYF,TGTGCCAGCACCCCCCTTTGGGGTACCTACGAGCAGTACTTC
few,TRBJ2-7,-,TRBV6-2/TRBV6-3,CASRPPGGPYEQYF,TGTGCCAGCAGGCCCCCGGGCGGCCCCTACGAGCAGTACTTC
-,TRBJ2-6,-,TRBV12-3/TRBV12-4,CASTRGGGGANVLTF,TGTGCCAGCACTCGAGGAGGAGGTGGGGCCAACGTCCTGACTTTC
-,TRBJ2-3,-,TRBV4-3,CASSQVLGVDTQYF,TGCGCCAGCAGCCAAGTACTGGGTGTCGATACGCAGTATTTT